The present T cell receptor beta chain was sequenced within a study of cytomegalovirus exposure and HLA in healthy donors. General observations from the study: An analysis was carried out later, and it reportedly showed fewer N-insertions in an Asian-associated ancestry cluster than the 666-donor mean. In vitro testing confirmed a few CMV-associated chains as specific for CMV antigens. Researchers catalogued 164 TCR beta chains as cytomegalovirus-associated. TCR beta V segments were, for the most part, productive about 87% or about 30% of the time in an earlier analysis.

Primers included in the PCR were 60 Vbeta and 13 Jbeta primers. Using immunoSEQ multiplex PCR, the repertoire was profiled, and TCRdb retains in-frame clones only, with some absent. The specimen's table records some 130,000 clones. Worth noting for this clone: What it binds is unknown.

V was cut by 5 bases and J by 6 bases, with 16 bases left in between. The germline gives CDR1 MDHEN, CDR2 SYDVKM. The CDR3 has 14 residues. The rearrangement joins TRBV28 to TRBJ1-1; D remains ambiguous. The sequencing input was PBMCs. This TCR was sampled from a woman aged 40-49 years in good health and CMV-seronegative. CDR3 nucleotides: TGTGCCAGCAGTAGACTCGGGTTAAACGCTGAAGCTTTCTTT. As protein: CASSRLGLNAEAFF.